These 32 T cell receptor beta chains were all obtained from the same sample, sequenced in a study of blood T cells in healthy people across ages (dated by TCRdb to between 2014 and 2017). Library preparation used 5' RACE. Sequencing was carried out with an Illumina HiSeq 2500. A second roughly 6 to 11 cycle PCR used a sample-barcoded 5' primer and a J-beta primer mix. TCRdb cleaned the public reads at Q25 with fastp, built clones with MiXCR and kept in-frame beta chains. Under each unique CDR3 protein, matching rows form one entry showing the most common genes and DNA. Here the sample has 1.5 million to 2 million distinct CDR3 sequences; 30% to 35% occur a single time. Around 11% of the sample goes to the ten largest clones. Input material: blood. All receptors come from a woman aged 25-40 years in good health.

This clonotype came up once. This chain uses TRBV29-1 with TRBJ1-2; perhaps TRBD1 as D (6 bases). In germline, CDR1 is SQVTM, CDR2 ANQGSEA. V lost 8 bases and J lost 8, with 18 bases in between. CDR3 length equals 12 residues. CDR3 DNA sequence: TGCAGCAACCTACAGGGAGTGGGGGGCTACACCTTC. Translating gives CSNLQGVGGYTF.

This clonotype is a singleton in its sample. This chain connects TRBV2 to TRBJ2-7; 13 bases map to TRBD2. The J call may not be correct, given that the DNA end is closer to TRBJ2-5. The CDR3 totals 17 residues. Germline CDR1 reads SNHLY; CDR2 reads FYNNEI. The CDR3 loop reads CASSEADTSGRGETQYF. The CDR3 DNA sequence: TGTGCCAGCAGTGAAGCGGACACTAGCGGGAGGGGTGAGACCCAGTACTTC.

This clonotype was observed a few times. J is TRBJ2-5 and V is TRBV5-5, with 12 bases lining up with TRBD2. V shed 0 bases and J 5 bases; nucleotides not matched to a gene: 11. The CDR3 length is 18 residues. CDR1 and CDR2 (germline): SGHKS, YYEKEE (reference sequence). CDR3 sequence (DNA): TGTGCCAGCAGCTTGGCGTCTAGCGGGGGGGCGACGAGGGAGACCCAGTACTTC. Translation gives CASSLASSGGATRETQYF.

In this sample, this clonotype turned up a few times. This chain uses TRBV28 with TRBJ2-3; 8 bases align to TRBD1. The CDR3 totals 17 residues. J lost 3 bases, V lost 2 bases, and 10 bases had no gene match. Germline CDR1 MDHEN, CDR2 SYDVKM. The CDR3 nucleotides read TGTGCCAGCAGTTTAGGGGCCCTCGACAGGGGAACAGATACGCAGTATTTT. It yields the protein CASSLGALDRGTDTQYF.

The V gene is TRBV6-7, the J gene TRBJ2-5; 11 nucleotides line up with TRBD1. TRBV6-7 is an ORF for which the function is uncertain. The J segment lost 0 bases and the V segment lost 2 bases, leaving 5 bases of the junction unmatched. This CDR3 spans 17 amino acids. DNA of the CDR3: TGTGCCAGCAGTTACGGAGGGGACAGGGGGGACCAAGAGACCCAGTACTTC. As protein: CASSYGGDRGDQETQYF.

CDR3 nucleotide sequence: TGTGCCAGCAGTATCGGGACGCCCAACTATGGCTACACCTTC. Its translation: CASSIGTPNYGYTF. The chain carries TRBV6-5 and TRBJ1-2; a weak D match, TRBD1 (5 bases). CDR1 is MNHEY and CDR2 is SVGAGI in the germline V gene. The CDR3 sequence is 14 residues long. Trimming removed 5 bases from V and 2 bases from J, with 12 bases in between.

This clonotype was counted ten times or more. This sequence joins TRBV7-6 and TRBJ2-7, with 9 positions matching TRBD1. This CDR3 comprises 18 residues. Germline CDR1 SGHVS, CDR2 FNYEAQ. V was clipped by 0 bases and J by 0 bases; unmatched bases: 9. The CDR3 here is CASSLAWDGQGPSYEQYF. The CDR3 coding sequence is TGTGCCAGCAGCTTAGCGTGGGACGGACAGGGGCCCTCCTACGAGCAGTACTTC.

This clonotype was found a few times. This chain connects TRBV4-2 to TRBJ1-4; D perhaps matches TRBD1 (5 bases). V shed 2 bases and J shed 8 bases, with 18 bases lying between them. The CDR3 length is 16 residues. CDR1 is LGHNA and CDR2 is YNFKEQ in the germline V gene. The CDR3 region is CASSQPSGGSDEKLFF. CDR3 nucleotide sequence: TGTGCCAGCAGCCAACCTTCGGGGGGATCAGACGAAAAACTGTTTTTT.

This clonotype was observed many times. The chain joins TRBV29-1 to TRBJ2-3; a weak D match, TRBD2 (5 bases). The V and J ends lost 1 base and 8 bases respectively, with 16 bases between them. The V gene's germline CDR1 is SQVTM and CDR2 ANQGSEA. This CDR3 contains 14 residues. The CDR3 reads CSVEVDGSGSTQYF. CDR3 sequence (DNA): TGCAGCGTTGAAGTGGACGGTAGTGGGAGTACGCAGTATTTT.

The V call is TRBV15, the J call TRBJ2-1; 12 bases map to TRBD1. The germline V gene encodes CDR1 LNHNV and CDR2 YYDKDF (reference sequence). V lost 2 bases to trimming and J lost 7 bases; unmatched junction nucleotides: 6. The CDR3 is 16 residues long. The DNA for the CDR3 is TGTGCCACCAGCAGATACCGGGACAGGGGGCGTAATGAGCAGTTCTTC. This translates into CATSRYRDRGRNEQFF.

This chain joins TRBV9 and TRBJ2-2; perhaps D is TRBD1 or TRBD2 (6 bases each). V gave up 4 bases and J gave up 4 bases, with 17 bases separating them. The CDR3 runs to 16 residues. Germline V gene data show CDR1 as SGDLS and CDR2 as YYNGEE. Here the CDR3 DNA reads TGTGCCAGCAGCTTGGGGTGGGGGGCAGGCACCGGGGAGCTGTTTTTT. It encodes CASSLGWGAGTGELFF.

Only a few counts were recorded for this clonotype. The V gene is TRBV3-1, the J gene TRBJ2-3; D might be TRBD2 (5 bases). The germline CDR1 and CDR2 sequences are LGHDT and YNNKEL (reference sequence). This CDR3 is 18 amino acids long. V lost 0 bases to trimming and J lost 4 bases, with 20 bases between them. CDR3 amino acids: CASSQDTLGRRGSDTQYF. DNA of the CDR3: TGTGCCAGCAGCCAAGATACATTAGGGAGAAGAGGATCAGATACGCAGTATTTT.

The V call is TRBV6-2 or TRBV6-3, the J call TRBJ1-2, with D hard to call. Germline-derived CDR1 and CDR2 are MNHEY and SVGEGT. Between the trimmed V and J ends, which lost 8 bases and 1 base, there was a span of 17 bases. The CDR3 totals 15 residues. This CDR3 reads CASLGEQGVNYGYTF. CDR3 DNA sequence: TGTGCCAGCCTTGGGGAGCAAGGTGTTAACTATGGCTACACCTTC.

This chain links TRBV3-1 with TRBJ1-2; 9 bases map to TRBD1. Trimming at V came to 8 bases and at J to 4 bases, leaving 11 bases not matched to a gene. Germline V gives CDR1 LGHDT, CDR2 YNNKEL (reference sequence). The CDR3 sequence is 15 residues long. The CDR3 DNA sequence: TGTGCCAGCCTAGGGCGGACAGGGGCGAGCTATGGCTACACCTTC. It specifies CASLGRTGASYGYTF.

The sample holds a few counts of this clonotype. V gene TRBV5-1 combines with J gene TRBJ2-1; no firm D call. The CDR3 is 16 amino acids. V dropped 0 bases and J dropped 1 base, with 11 bases sitting between them. Germline V gene lookup returns CDR1 SGHRS and CDR2 YFSETQ. The CDR3 nucleotides are TGCGCCAGCAGCTTGGCGGATTTGGGATCCTACAATGAGCAGTTCTTC. Encoded protein: CASSLADLGSYNEQFF.

This clonotype occurred a few times. This chain uses TRBV13 with TRBJ1-1; 11 bases match TRBD1. Germline V CDR1 and CDR2: PRHDT, FYEKMQ (reference sequence). V was clipped by 5 bases and J by 4 bases; unmatched bases: 3. CDR3 size: 14 residues. The chain's CDR3 is CASSGGTGGTEAFF. The CDR3 DNA is TGTGCCAGCAGCGGCGGGACAGGGGGCACTGAAGCTTTCTTT.

In its sample, this clonotype was seen a few times. This chain joins TRBV7-2 and TRBJ2-1; tentatively, D is TRBD2 (6 bases). This CDR3 has 15 amino acids. Looked up from germline, CDR1 is SGHTA and CDR2 is FQGNSA. The V end was cut by 5 bases, the J end by 5 bases, with 16 bases between. The CDR3 is CASSPVGGTHNEQFF. The CDR3 nucleotides are TGTGCCAGCAGCCCGGTCGGAGGGACCCACAATGAGCAGTTCTTC.

This clonotype was detected only a few times. The rearrangement uses TRBV7-8 and TRBJ2-5, with 11 bases identical to TRBD1. V was clipped by 6 bases and J by 4 bases; unmatched bases: 4. CDR3 length: 14 amino acids. Per germline, CDR1 SGHVS and CDR2 FQNEAQ. The CDR3 DNA reads TGTGCCAGCAGGCGCGGACAGGGGGCAGAGACCCAGTACTTC. Translation: CASRRGQGAETQYF.

V is TRBV5-1 and J is TRBJ2-4; TRBD1 matches at 8 bases. The J call is in doubt because the DNA end fits TRBJ2-7 better. Germline-derived CDR1 and CDR2 are SGHRS and YFSETQ. This CDR3 is built from 13 residues. The CDR3 coding sequence is TGCGCCAGCAAAGGGACAGGTTTTTACGAGCAGTACGTC. It translates to CASKGTGFYEQYV.

V gene TRBV7-9 combines with J gene TRBJ2-7; D might be TRBD1 or TRBD2, each matching 5 bases. The DNA end favors TRBJ2-5, so the J call may be wrong. The V gene's germline CDR1 is SEHNR and CDR2 FQNEAQ (reference sequence). CDR3 length equals 15 residues. CDR3 sequence: CASSLAGTRGETQYF. In DNA, the CDR3 is TGTGCCAGCAGCTTAGCAGGGACGAGGGGAGAGACCCAGTACTTC.

In this sample, this clonotype turned up many times. This chain connects TRBV7-3 to TRBJ2-1; no clear D gene. This CDR3 contains 13 residues. Germline CDR1 is SGHTA and CDR2 is FQGTGA. Trimming cost V 0 bases and J 3 bases, with 3 bases left between them. CDR3 in amino acids: CASSLTVYNEQFF. CDR3 DNA sequence: TGTGCCAGCAGCTTAACGGTCTACAATGAGCAGTTCTTC.

This clonotype was picked up many times. The chain employs TRBV7-9 and TRBJ2-3; D call uncertain. This CDR3 spans 13 amino acids. The germline V and J ends were trimmed by 4 bases and 1 base, with 6 bases remaining between them. Germline CDR1 and CDR2: SEHNR and FQNEAQ (reference sequence). This chain's CDR3 is CASSSLGTDTQYF. DNA of the CDR3: TGTGCCAGCAGCTCTCTGGGCACAGATACGCAGTATTTT.

The rearrangement joins TRBV28 to TRBJ2-7, with 9 nucleotides matching TRBD1. CDR3 size: 15 residues. J lost 3 bases, V lost 5 bases, and 8 bases had no gene match. CDR1 and CDR2 (germline): MDHEN, SYDVKM. The CDR3 reads CASSPQGANVYEQYF. The CDR3 region has the DNA TGTGCCAGCAGTCCACAGGGGGCTAATGTCTACGAGCAGTACTTC.

This clonotype was detected a few times. The rearrangement uses TRBV24-1 and TRBJ2-5; the D is unclear. The CDR3 has 11 residues. Germline V gives CDR1 KGHDR, CDR2 SFDVKD. V was cut by 4 bases and J by 6 bases, with 5 bases left in between. CDR3 nucleotide sequence: TGTGCCACCAGTGACAGTCAGACCCAGTACTTC. Its protein product is CATSDSQTQYF.

This chain joins TRBV7-3 and TRBJ2-5; no reliable D call. Judging by the DNA end, TRBJ2-7 fits better; the J call may be wrong. The CDR3 has 13 residues. Germline V gene data show CDR1 as SGHTA and CDR2 as FQGTGA. This CDR3 is CASSPDGRYEQYF. The CDR3 coding sequence is TGTGCCAGCAGCCCGGATGGACGATACGAGCAGTACTTC.

The chain couples TRBV15 to TRBJ2-1; D remains unclear. This CDR3 is 13 amino acids long. Germline V gene data show CDR1 as LNHNV and CDR2 as YYDKDF (reference sequence). V lost 1 base, J lost 6 bases, and 7 bases lay in between. In DNA, the CDR3 is TGTGCCACCAGCAGAGGCAACCTCAATGAGCAGTTCTTC. Its translation is CATSRGNLNEQFF.

This clonotype was seen only a few times. The CDR3 bases are TGTGCCAGCAGCTTACGAATCGGGACTAGCGGGAGGGCTAGCACAGATACGCAGTATTTT. Translation: CASSLRIGTSGRASTDTQYF. J is TRBJ2-3 and V is TRBV11-2; the match to TRBD2 covers 16 bases. The germline gives CDR1 SGHAT, CDR2 FQNNGV. The CDR3 has 20 amino acids. V trimming: 2 bases; J trimming: 0 bases; junction bases outside the gene matches: 8.

DNA of the CDR3: TGTGCCAGCAGCTCCATCCTCACCGGGGAGCTGTTTTTT. Residues: CASSSILTGELFF. This rearrangement joins TRBV7-9 to TRBJ2-2; D remains unclear. V was cut by 4 bases and J by 4 bases, with 7 bases left in between. Germline lookup yields CDR1 SEHNR and CDR2 FQNEAQ (reference sequence). The length of the CDR3 is 13 residues.

This sequence joins TRBV29-1 and TRBJ1-4; tentatively, D is TRBD1 (6 bases). This CDR3 is built from 13 residues. Germline V gene lookup returns CDR1 SQVTM and CDR2 ANQGSEA. V lost 3 bases and J lost 3, with 8 bases in between. CDR3 sequence reads: CSVEWGPNEKLFF. The DNA of the CDR3 is TGCAGCGTTGAGTGGGGGCCTAATGAAAAACTGTTTTTT.

V and J are TRBV4-1 and TRBJ2-3; no definite D call. The CDR3 is 17 residues long. V lost 0 bases and J 0 bases, leaving 13 bases between the germline ends. The germline gives CDR1 MGHRA, CDR2 YSYEKL. CDR3 bases: TGCGCCAGCAGCCAAGATTATCTTACAGCTAGCACAGATACGCAGTATTTT. As protein: CASSQDYLTASTDTQYF.

The CDR3 is CASSLALPAGGSNEQFF. The CDR3 coding sequence is TGCGCCAGCAGCTTGGCGCTACCAGCGGGAGGGAGCAATGAGCAGTTCTTC. The chain combines TRBV5-1 with TRBJ2-1; 10 nucleotides match TRBD2. CDR3 length equals 17 residues. V trimming: 0 bases; J trimming: 6 bases; junction bases outside the gene matches: 9. The germline CDR1 and CDR2 sequences are SGHRS and YFSETQ.

Note on this clonotype: One junction end disagrees with the germline gene, perhaps due to a read error. The chain links TRBV5-6 to TRBJ2-5, with D hard to call. CDR1 is SGHDT, CDR2 YYEEEE, per germline. This CDR3 comprises 15 residues. The CDR3 nucleotides read TGTGCCGGCAGCTTCGGTCGGCCAGGAACCAAGCCCTCGTACTTC. As protein: CAGSFGRPGTKPSYF.